Many counts were recorded for the clone carrying this T cell receptor (beta chain). What it binds is unknown. Each donor was healthy, and each was a bone marrow donor. The data were obtained in a study of cytomegalovirus exposure and HLA in healthy donors. Study-wide points: Presence/absence analysis assumed near-uniform sequencing depth across donors. TCR beta chain V- and J-gene trimming was linked, in a later analysis, to a missense variant in DCLRE1C. Testing in vitro showed three CMV-associated chains specific for CMV antigens.

13 Jbeta primers and 60 Vbeta primers were used for the PCR. Assay: immunoSEQ multiplex PCR; the TCRdb copy retains only in-frame clones and omits some. The data contain approximately 150,000 clones, roughly 77% of them singletons. Germline lookup yields CDR1 LNHNV and CDR2 YYDKDF (reference sequence). The CDR3 loop spans 15 amino acids. V was cut by 0 bases and J by 5 bases, with 8 bases left in between. The TCR comes from a human donor in good health. The sequenced sample was PBMCs. The chain is built from TRBV15 and TRBJ1-6; TRBD1 is a possible D gene (5 bases). The CDR3 DNA follows: TGTGCCACCAGCAGAGAGCCAGGGAATAATTCACCCCTCCACTTT. Translated: CATSREPGNNSPLHF.